The clone carrying this T cell receptor beta chain was seen a few times. The antigen remains undetermined. The CDR3 runs to 14 residues. V was clipped by 4 bases and J by 1 base, with 5 bases between them. Germline-derived CDR1 and CDR2 are LNHDA and SQIVND (reference sequence). These data originate in a study of beta chain features in type 1 diabetes. General study findings and limits: TCRB CDR3s were moderately but significantly shorter in Type 1 diabetes patients in all four CD4+ subsets.

All of the isolated RNA was reverse transcribed, so expressed TCRB transcripts were sequenced. The protocol was immunoSEQ multiplex PCR, while the TCRdb copy is restricted to in-frame clones and leaves out a portion. The data show a few hundred thousand clones, approximately 15% seen once. The sequencing sample was made of naive CD4+ T cells from blood. The chain has TRBV19 and TRBJ2-6; D gene ambiguous. The TCR was taken from a man aged 30-40 years with type 1 diabetes. CDR3 bases: TGTGCCAGTAGTACCTCTTCTGGGGCCAACGTCCTGACTTTC. Translated, it gives CASSTSSGANVLTF.